The source of this T cell receptor beta chain is a study of Ad26.COV2.S vaccination and SARS-CoV-2 variants. Study in general: In the study, Ad26.COV2.S was injected intramuscularly once, or twice 56 days apart.

Method: immunoSEQ multiplex PCR; TCRdb's copy keeps in-frame clones and lacks some. The profile shows hundreds of thousands of clones, roughly 89% of them singletons. Trimming left V 6 bases short and J 1 base short, with 6 bases between. CDR1 KGHSH and CDR2 LQKENI come from the germline V gene. The CDR3 extends over 12 amino acids. The treatment here: 15 to 20 received Ad26.COV2.S at low or high dose, single or two shots; 5 received placebo; per-sample allocation not given. Samples were taken on day 63 after the first vaccine or placebo injection. An adult aged 18-55 years in Boston served as the donor. Wuhan-strain spike was delivered by a replication-incompetent Ad26 vector.

The rearrangement joins TRBV18 to TRBJ1-1; D not certain. The sample consisted of peripheral blood, taken in a trial of Ad26.COV2.S vaccine versus placebo. This clonotype was sampled from a person aged 18-60 years who received the Ad26.COV2.S COVID-19 vaccine or a placebo. CDR3 sequence reads: CASSSPNTEAFF. Here the CDR3 DNA reads TGTGCCAGCTCGAGCCCGAACACTGAAGCTTTCTTT.